Listed below are T cell receptor beta chains from one sample, sequenced in a study of blood T cell repertoires in COVID-19. TCRdb keeps only in-frame clones here, not all; method: immunoSEQ multiplex PCR. This table holds around 270,000 clones, around nine tenths found once. The sequenced sample consisted of peripheral blood. The receptors were gathered from a man under 40 with active or convalescent COVID-19. CDR3s leave out the opening cysteine and the closing phenylalanine or tryptophan.

v_call,cdr3_length,cdr3_aa
TRBV7-9,10,ASSYTVNEQF
TRBV5-5,13,ASSLTSGRNNEQF
TRBV13,13,ASSLVRDRYNEQF
TRBV5-8,13,ASRRQVNLGGPQH
TRBV6-6,9,ASRGRDGYT
TRBV5-5,12,ASSLLGAGNTIY
TRBV6-5,12,ASGFSHGAYEQY
TRBV30,9,AWRQDSPLH
TRBV3-1/TRBV3-2,12,ASSTQTGPYEQY
TRBV30,13,AWSPPWVGEGEQY
TRBV19,13,ATQTGRGGADTQY
TRBV7-9,10,ASSIENQPQH
TRBV6-5,12,ASSYSEGYNEQF
TRBV19,13,ASTFEGGEEETQY
TRBV6-5,12,ASRARGSGETQY
TRBV7-2,13,ASRQPGTGDLEQY
TRBV4-2,14,ASSTGLAGGRDPQY
TRBV7-9,17,ASSLFANQGGIAGNTIY
TRBV27,11,ASSFEGFYGYT
TRBV5-4,14,ASSLATGTSLNEQF
TRBV6-5,14,ASSYHTPGVGNEQF
TRBV13,11,ASSYDRVTEAF